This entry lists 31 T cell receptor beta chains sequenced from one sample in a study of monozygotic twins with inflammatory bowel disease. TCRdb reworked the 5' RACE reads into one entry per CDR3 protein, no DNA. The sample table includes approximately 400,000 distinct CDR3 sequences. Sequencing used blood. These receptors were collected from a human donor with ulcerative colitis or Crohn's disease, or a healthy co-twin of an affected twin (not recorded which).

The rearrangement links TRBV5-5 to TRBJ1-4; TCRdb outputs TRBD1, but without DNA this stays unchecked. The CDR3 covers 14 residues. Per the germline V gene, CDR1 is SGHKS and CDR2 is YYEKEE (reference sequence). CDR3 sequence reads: CASSLGDANEKLFF.

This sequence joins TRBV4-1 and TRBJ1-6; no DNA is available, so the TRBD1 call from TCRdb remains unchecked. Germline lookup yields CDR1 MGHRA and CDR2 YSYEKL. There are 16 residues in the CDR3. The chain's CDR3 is CASSDRGQGLGSPLHF.

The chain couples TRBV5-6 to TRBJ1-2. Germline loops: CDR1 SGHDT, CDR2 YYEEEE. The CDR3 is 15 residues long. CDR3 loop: CASSLRIGPIYGYTF.

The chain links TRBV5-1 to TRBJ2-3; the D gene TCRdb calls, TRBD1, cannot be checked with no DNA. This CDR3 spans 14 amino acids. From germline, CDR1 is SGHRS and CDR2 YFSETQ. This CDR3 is CASSQRTGADTQYF.

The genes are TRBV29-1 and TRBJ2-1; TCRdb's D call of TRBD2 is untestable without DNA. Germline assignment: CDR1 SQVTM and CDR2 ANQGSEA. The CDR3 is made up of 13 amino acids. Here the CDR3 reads CSVVAGGPQEQFF.

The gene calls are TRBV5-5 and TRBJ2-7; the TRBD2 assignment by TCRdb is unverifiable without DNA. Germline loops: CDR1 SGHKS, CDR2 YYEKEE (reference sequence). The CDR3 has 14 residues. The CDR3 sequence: CASSLSLALYEQYF. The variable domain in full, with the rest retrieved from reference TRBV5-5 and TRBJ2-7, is DAGVTQSPTHLIKTRGQQVTLRCSPISGHKSVSWYQQVLGQGPQFIFQYYEKEERGRGNFPDRFSARQFPNYSSELNVNALLLGDSALYLCASSLSLALYEQYFGPGTRLTVT.

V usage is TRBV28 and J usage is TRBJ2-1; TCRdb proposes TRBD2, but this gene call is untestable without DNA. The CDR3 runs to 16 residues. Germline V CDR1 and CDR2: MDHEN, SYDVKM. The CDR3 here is CASNSVLAGRYNEQFF.

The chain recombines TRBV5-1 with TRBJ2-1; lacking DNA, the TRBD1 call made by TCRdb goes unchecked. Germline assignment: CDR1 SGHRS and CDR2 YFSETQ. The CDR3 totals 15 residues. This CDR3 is CASSRGRQGNDEQFF.

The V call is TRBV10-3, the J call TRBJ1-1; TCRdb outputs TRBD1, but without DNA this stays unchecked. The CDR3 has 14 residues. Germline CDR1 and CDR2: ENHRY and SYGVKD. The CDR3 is CAISGVSGGTEAFF.

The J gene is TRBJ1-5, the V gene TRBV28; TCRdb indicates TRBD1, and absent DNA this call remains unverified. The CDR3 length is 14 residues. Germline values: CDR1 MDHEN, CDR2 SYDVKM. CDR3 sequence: CASSFEQGVRPQHF.

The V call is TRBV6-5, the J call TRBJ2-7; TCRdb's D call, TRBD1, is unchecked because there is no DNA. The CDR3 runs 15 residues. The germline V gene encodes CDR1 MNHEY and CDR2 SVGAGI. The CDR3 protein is CASSSHRGGTYEQYF.

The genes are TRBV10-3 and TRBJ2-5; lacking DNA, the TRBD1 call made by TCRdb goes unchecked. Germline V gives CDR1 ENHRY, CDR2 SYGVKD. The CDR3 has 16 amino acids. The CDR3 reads CAISESSGSLGETQYF.

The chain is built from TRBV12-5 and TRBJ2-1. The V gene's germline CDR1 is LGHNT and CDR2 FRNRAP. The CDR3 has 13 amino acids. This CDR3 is CASDRGSYNEQFF.

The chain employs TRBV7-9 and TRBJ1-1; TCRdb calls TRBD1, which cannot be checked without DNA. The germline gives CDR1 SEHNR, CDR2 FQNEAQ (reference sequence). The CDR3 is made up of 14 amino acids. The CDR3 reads CASSPRQGETEAFF.

The CDR3 is CASSPSQETQYF. The chain has TRBV18 and TRBJ2-5. The CDR3 runs to 12 residues. CDR1 and CDR2 (germline): KGHSH, LQKENI.

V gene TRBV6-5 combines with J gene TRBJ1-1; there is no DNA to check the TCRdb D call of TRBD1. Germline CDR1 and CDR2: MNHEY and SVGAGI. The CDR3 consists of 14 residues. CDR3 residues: CASSYQGPNTEAFF.

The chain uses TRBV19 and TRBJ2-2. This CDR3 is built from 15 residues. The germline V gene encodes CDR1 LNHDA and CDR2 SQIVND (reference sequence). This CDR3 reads CASSIQDSTFGELFF.

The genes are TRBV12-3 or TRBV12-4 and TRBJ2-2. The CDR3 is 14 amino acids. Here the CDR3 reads CASRNRRNTGELFF.

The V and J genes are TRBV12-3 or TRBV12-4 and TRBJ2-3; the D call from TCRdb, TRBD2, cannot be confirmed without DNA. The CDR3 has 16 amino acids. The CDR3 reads CASSPRLAGYTDTQYF.

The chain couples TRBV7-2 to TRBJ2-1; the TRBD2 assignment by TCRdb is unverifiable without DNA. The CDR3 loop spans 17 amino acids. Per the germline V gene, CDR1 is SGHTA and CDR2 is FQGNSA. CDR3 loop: CASSPLGLAGGPNEQFF. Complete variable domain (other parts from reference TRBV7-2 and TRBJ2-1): GAGVSQSPSNKVTEKGKDVELRCDPISGHTALYWYRQSLGQGLEFLIYFQGNSAPDKSGLPSDRFSAERTGGSVSTLTIQRTQQEDSAVYLCASSPLGLAGGPNEQFFGPGTRLTVL.

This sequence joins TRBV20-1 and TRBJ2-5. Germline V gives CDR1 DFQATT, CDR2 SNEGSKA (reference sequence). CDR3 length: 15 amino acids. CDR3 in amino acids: CSARDFDTQVETQYF.

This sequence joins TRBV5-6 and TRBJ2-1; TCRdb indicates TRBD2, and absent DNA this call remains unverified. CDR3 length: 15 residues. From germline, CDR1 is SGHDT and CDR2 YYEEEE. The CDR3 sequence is CASSLYGGIYNEQFF.

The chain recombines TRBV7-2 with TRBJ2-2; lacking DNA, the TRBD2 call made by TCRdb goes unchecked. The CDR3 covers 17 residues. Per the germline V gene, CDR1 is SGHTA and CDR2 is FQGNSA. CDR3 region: CASSLVSGGTYTGELFF.

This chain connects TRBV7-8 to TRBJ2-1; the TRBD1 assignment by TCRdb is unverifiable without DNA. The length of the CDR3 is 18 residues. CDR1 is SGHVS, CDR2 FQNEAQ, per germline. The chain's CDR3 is CASSSAARGFGIYNEQFF.

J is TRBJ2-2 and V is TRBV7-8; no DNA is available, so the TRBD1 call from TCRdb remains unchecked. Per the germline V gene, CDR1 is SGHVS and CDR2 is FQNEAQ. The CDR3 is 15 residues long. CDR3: CASSLVEGSTGELFF. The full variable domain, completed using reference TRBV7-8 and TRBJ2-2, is GAGVSQSPRYKVAKRGQDVALRCDPISGHVSLFWYQQALGQGPEFLTYFQNEAQLDKSGLPSDRFFAERPEGSVSTLKIQRTQQEDSAVYLCASSLVEGSTGELFFGEGSRLTVL.

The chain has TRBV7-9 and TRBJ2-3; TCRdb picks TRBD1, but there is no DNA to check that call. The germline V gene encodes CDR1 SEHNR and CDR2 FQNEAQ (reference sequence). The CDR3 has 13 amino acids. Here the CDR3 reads CASSSSGADTQYF.

CDR3 sequence: CSVATGDSPLHF. This chain uses TRBV29-1 with TRBJ1-6; TCRdb lists TRBD1, though no DNA is available to test this call. The CDR3 loop spans 12 amino acids. CDR1 and CDR2 from the germline V gene are SQVTM and ANQGSEA.

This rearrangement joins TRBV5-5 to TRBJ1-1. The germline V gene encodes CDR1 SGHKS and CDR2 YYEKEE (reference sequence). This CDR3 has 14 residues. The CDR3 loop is CASSLRSMNTEAFF.

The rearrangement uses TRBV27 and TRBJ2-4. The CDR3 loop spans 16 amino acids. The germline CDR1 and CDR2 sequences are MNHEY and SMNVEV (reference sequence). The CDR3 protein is CASSFFKAEAKNIQYF.

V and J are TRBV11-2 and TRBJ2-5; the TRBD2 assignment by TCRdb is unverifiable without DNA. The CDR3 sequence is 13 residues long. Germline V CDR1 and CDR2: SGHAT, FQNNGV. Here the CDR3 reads CASSLGGVETQYF.

The CDR3 reads CASRLDRNYGYTF. The V call is TRBV6-6, the J call TRBJ1-2; TCRdb's D call of TRBD1 is untestable without DNA. Looked up from germline, CDR1 is MNHNY and CDR2 is SVGAGI (reference sequence). There are 13 residues in the CDR3.